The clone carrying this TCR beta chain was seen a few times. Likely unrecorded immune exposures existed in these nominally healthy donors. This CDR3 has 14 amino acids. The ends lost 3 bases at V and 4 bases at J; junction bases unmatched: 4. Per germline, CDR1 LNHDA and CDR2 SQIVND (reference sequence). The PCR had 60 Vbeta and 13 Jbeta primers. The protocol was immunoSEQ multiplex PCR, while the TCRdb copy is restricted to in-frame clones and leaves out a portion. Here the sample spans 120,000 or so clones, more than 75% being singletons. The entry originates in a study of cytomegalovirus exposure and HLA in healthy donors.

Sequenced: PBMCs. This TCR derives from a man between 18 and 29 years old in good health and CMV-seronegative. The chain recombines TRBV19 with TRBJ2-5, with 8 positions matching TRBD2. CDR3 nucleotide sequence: TGTGCCAGTAGTATGGGCGCGGGGGGAGAGACCCAGTACTTC. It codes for CASSMGAGGETQYF.